One sample yielded the 27 T cell receptor beta chains listed below, sequenced in a study of response to subunit inactivated influenza vaccine (dated by TCRdb to the late 2010s). The library relied on RT-PCR. The reads were generated on an Illumina HiSeq 2500. TCRdb ran its own pipeline on the public reads, namely fastp trimming at Q25 and MiXCR clone calling, and kept in-frame beta chains. All rows with the same CDR3 protein become a single entry with the most common DNA and genes. This sample is represented by roughly 760,000 distinct CDR3 sequences; 21% of them were singletons. Of the sample, roughly a tenth falls within the top ten clones. The sample in question was PBMCs from blood, obtained 4 to 6 days after vaccination. The receptors come from a man aged 50 or older who received an inactivated influenza vaccine. Donor details come from another sample of the same person, matched by shared clones.

The genes are TRBV29-1 and TRBJ2-1; maybe TRBD1 (6 bases). Germline lookup yields CDR1 SQVTM and CDR2 ANQGSEA. The V end lost 2 bases, the J end lost 8 bases, and 13 bases lay between the germline ends. CDR3 size: 13 residues. The CDR3 DNA sequence: TGCAGCGTTGAAAAAAGTGGGGGCGATGAGCAGTTCTTC. It codes for CSVEKSGGDEQFF.

The chain recombines TRBV12-3 or TRBV12-4 with TRBJ1-5; the D is unclear. V was shortened by 8 bases and J by 1 base, with 15 bases between the two germline ends. This CDR3 is built from 15 residues. The CDR3 region has the DNA TGTGCCAGCCGATTGCGTCCGGACAGCAATCAGCCCCAGCATTTT. Its protein is CASRLRPDSNQPQHF.

This clonotype was detected ten times or more. One end of the junction does not line up with germline, which may come from a read error. The genes are TRBV29-1 and TRBJ2-1; 7 bases align to TRBD1. This CDR3 has 12 amino acids. From germline, CDR1 is SQVTM and CDR2 ANQGSEA. The CDR3 nucleotides read TGCAGCGGTGAAGACAGGGTCAATGAGCAGTTCTTC. Protein: CSGEDRVNEQFF.

In this sample, this clonotype turned up a few times. The V gene is TRBV27, the J gene TRBJ2-1, with D perhaps matching TRBD1 or TRBD2 (6 bases each). Germline CDR1 reads MNHEY; CDR2 reads SMNVEV (reference sequence). Trimming stripped 5 bases from V and 7 bases from J, with 24 bases between. This CDR3 is 17 amino acids long. DNA for the CDR3: TGTGCCAGCAGTCTCTCCGACCGGGGGCTTCGCGCAAATGAGCAGTTCTTC. Its translation: CASSLSDRGLRANEQFF.

This rearrangement joins TRBV6-1 to TRBJ1-6, with D unclear. This CDR3 is built from 13 residues. V lost 0 bases, J lost 12 bases, and 9 bases lay in between. From germline, CDR1 is MNHNS and CDR2 SASEGT. DNA for the CDR3: TGTGCCAGCAGTGAAGCGCTCCCCTTACCCCTCCACTTT. Its protein is CASSEALPLPLHF.

The chain combines TRBV9 with TRBJ2-5, with D perhaps assigned TRBD1 or TRBD2 (6 bases each). This CDR3 comprises 15 residues. Germline V gene sequence: CDR1 SGDLS, CDR2 YYNGEE. Trimming cost V 0 bases and J 5 bases, with 14 bases left between them. CDR3 sequence reads: CASSVGGGIVETQYF. As DNA, the CDR3 is TGTGCCAGCAGCGTAGGAGGGGGGATCGTGGAGACCCAGTACTTC. Using reference TRBV9 and TRBJ2-5 for the parts outside the CDR3, the full variable domain is DSGVTQTPKHLITATGQRVTLRCSPRSGDLSVYWYQQSLDQGLQFLIQYYNGEERAKGNILERFSAQQFPDLHSELNLSSLELGDSALYFCASSVGGGIVETQYFGPGTRLLVL.

The chain combines TRBV13 with TRBJ1-6, with a weak D call TRBD1 (5 bases). V gave up 2 bases and J gave up 8 bases, with 10 bases separating them. CDR3 length equals 14 residues. Germline V gives CDR1 PRHDT, CDR2 FYEKMQ (reference sequence). The CDR3 DNA follows: TGTGCCAGCAGCTTAAGGGCGGGGGATTCACCCCTCCACTTT. Translation: CASSLRAGDSPLHF. Looking up the rest from reference TRBV13 and TRBJ1-6 gives the full variable domain: AAGVIQSPRHLIKEKRETATLKCYPIPRHDTVYWYQQGPGQDPQFLISFYEKMQSDKGSIPDRFSAQQFSDYHSELNMSSLELGDSALYFCASSLRAGDSPLHFGNGTRLTVT.

This clonotype was detected a few times. The chain combines TRBV9 with TRBJ1-5; D is perhaps TRBD1 (5 bases). V was cut by 0 bases and J by 9 bases, with 10 bases left in between. Per the germline V gene, CDR1 is SGDLS and CDR2 is YYNGEE. The CDR3 has 13 residues. CDR3 sequence (DNA): TGTGCCAGCAGCGTAGAATCGGGGCCGCCCCAGCATTTT. Translated: CASSVESGPPQHF.

The V call is TRBV20-1, the J call TRBJ2-5; 11 nucleotides align to TRBD1. Trimming cost V 0 bases and J 4 bases; bases outside gene matches: 4. This CDR3 spans 15 amino acids. The germline V gene has CDR1 DFQATT and CDR2 SNEGSKA (reference sequence). The CDR3 region is CSARDGDRGRETQYF. CDR3 coding DNA: TGCAGTGCTAGAGACGGGGACAGGGGGAGAGAGACCCAGTACTTC.

This chain links TRBV6-2 or TRBV6-3 with TRBJ1-1, with D unclear. This CDR3 comprises 14 residues. With 0 bases removed from V and 7 bases from J, the gap between germline ends came to 12 bases. Germline V gene data show CDR1 as MNHEY and CDR2 as SVGEGT. CDR3 sequence: CASSYSNVVSEAFF. Here the CDR3 DNA reads TGTGCCAGCAGTTACTCGAATGTCGTCAGTGAAGCTTTCTTT.

The J gene is TRBJ2-3, the V gene TRBV28, with D tentatively TRBD1 or TRBD2 (7 bases each). The germline V gene encodes CDR1 MDHEN and CDR2 SYDVKM. Trimming took off 2 bases at V and 1 base at J, with 22 bases between the two ends. The CDR3 sequence is 19 residues long. The CDR3 here is CASSLKGEGAWRGTDTQYF. The DNA for the CDR3 is TGTGCCAGCAGTTTAAAGGGGGAGGGGGCGTGGAGGGGCACAGATACGCAGTATTTT.

The V call is TRBV20-1, the J call TRBJ2-3, with 11 bases lining up with TRBD2. The CDR3 contains 16 residues. The germline CDR1 and CDR2 sequences are DFQATT and SNEGSKA (reference sequence). Trimming cost V 1 base and J 0 bases; bases outside gene matches: 3. This CDR3 is CSARARLAGSTDTQYF. For the CDR3, the DNA is TGCAGTGCTAGAGCTCGACTAGCGGGGAGCACAGATACGCAGTATTTT.

The chain is built from TRBV5-5 and TRBJ2-7; D is possibly TRBD1 or TRBD2 (6 bases each). The V gene's germline CDR1 is SGHKS and CDR2 YYEKEE (reference sequence). The CDR3 has 13 residues. V gave up 3 bases and J gave up 7 bases, with 14 bases separating them. In DNA, the CDR3 is TGTGCCAGCAGCTACTCGGGGGCGCGAGAGCAGTACTTC. Translated: CASSYSGAREQYF.

This clonotype was counted between two and nine times. The chain combines TRBV6-4 with TRBJ2-3, with 9 bases aligning to TRBD2. CDR1 is MRHNA and CDR2 is SNTAGT in the germline V gene. With 0 bases clipped from V and 2 bases from J, the junction kept 3 bases outside the gene matches. The CDR3 has 16 residues. The CDR3 DNA sequence: TGTGCCAGCAGTGACTCGACTAGCGGACACACAGATACGCAGTATTTT. As protein: CASSDSTSGHTDTQYF.

Only a few counts were recorded for this clonotype. The chain has TRBV7-2 and TRBJ2-5; perhaps TRBD1 as D (5 bases). There are 14 residues in the CDR3. The V and J ends lost 0 bases and 2 bases respectively, with 7 bases between them. Germline assignment: CDR1 SGHTA and CDR2 FQGNSA. This CDR3 is CASSLARDQETQYF. The CDR3 nucleotides are TGTGCCAGCAGCTTAGCCAGGGATCAAGAGACCCAGTACTTC.

The chain carries TRBV27 and TRBJ1-2; 9 bases fit TRBD1. Germline loops: CDR1 MNHEY, CDR2 SMNVEV (reference sequence). Trimming removed 6 bases from V and 7 bases from J; junction bases left unmatched: 3. This CDR3 has 12 residues. The CDR3 loop is CASRTQGAGYTF. CDR3 DNA sequence: TGTGCCAGCAGAACACAGGGGGCTGGCTACACCTTC.

This clonotype occurred a few times. The rearrangement uses TRBV24-1 and TRBJ2-1; D possibly corresponds to TRBD1 (6 bases). This CDR3 region has 14 residues. Germline V gene data show CDR1 as KGHDR and CDR2 as SFDVKD. Trimming pared 4 bases from V and 4 bases from J, leaving 10 bases between. CDR3 amino acids: CATSDAGQYNEQFF. CDR3 nucleotides: TGTGCCACCAGTGACGCAGGACAGTACAATGAGCAGTTCTTC.

This chain uses TRBV15 with TRBJ2-3; the match to TRBD2 covers 7 bases. Germline V CDR1 and CDR2: LNHNV, YYDKDF (reference sequence). The V gene end was trimmed by 4 bases and the J gene end by 0 bases; junction bases not matched to a gene: 4. The length of the CDR3 is 15 residues. For the CDR3, the DNA is TGTGCCACCAGCACCCTGACTAGCAGCACAGATACGCAGTATTTT. This translates into CATSTLTSSTDTQYF. Variable domain in full (rest from reference TRBV15 and TRBJ2-3): DAMVIQNPRYQVTQFGKPVTLSCSQTLNHNVMYWYQQKSSQAPKLLFHYYDKDFNNEADTPDNFQSRRPNTSFCFLDIRSPGLGDTAMYLCATSTLTSSTDTQYFGPGTRLTVL.

This clonotype was found a few times. The genes are TRBV4-2 and TRBJ1-4, with 10 bases fitting TRBD1. The CDR3 sequence is 16 residues long. V lost 0 bases, J lost 8 bases, and 6 bases stayed unmatched. Germline CDR1 is LGHNA and CDR2 is YNFKEQ. The CDR3 nucleotides are TGTGCCAGCAGCCAAGAACCGGGACAGGGGTGGGAAAAACTGTTTTTT. It translates to CASSQEPGQGWEKLFF.

The chain links TRBV10-3 to TRBJ1-1, with D unclear. Germline CDR1 ENHRY, CDR2 SYGVKD. The V and J ends lost 6 bases and 1 base respectively, with 9 bases between them. This CDR3 has 13 residues. The CDR3 nucleotides are TGTGCCATCAGGGACCGTAGGAACACTGAAGCTTTCTTT. As protein: CAIRDRRNTEAFF.

The chain combines TRBV5-1 with TRBJ2-1, with D maybe TRBD1 (5 bases). Germline V gene lookup returns CDR1 SGHRS and CDR2 YFSETQ. V lost 0 bases to trimming and J lost 5 bases, with 9 bases between them. This CDR3 comprises 14 residues. Here the CDR3 reads CASSLEGSDNEQFF. DNA of the CDR3: TGCGCCAGCAGCTTGGAGGGGTCGGACAATGAGCAGTTCTTC.

This clonotype was seen more than once but under ten times. The gene calls are TRBV20-1 and TRBJ2-7; 8 bases match TRBD2. This CDR3 contains 13 residues. V trimming: 4 bases; J trimming: 3 bases; junction bases outside the gene matches: 5. CDR1 and CDR2 (germline): DFQATT, SNEGSKA (reference sequence). CDR3 region: CSAKSGSFYEQYF. The CDR3 DNA follows: TGCAGTGCTAAAAGCGGGAGCTTCTACGAGCAGTACTTC.

This chain joins TRBV11-2 and TRBJ2-1, with no clear D. CDR3 size: 15 residues. From germline, CDR1 is SGHAT and CDR2 FQNNGV. V gave up 5 bases and J gave up 10 bases, with 21 bases separating them. For the CDR3, the DNA is TGTGCCAGCAGCCCCACCGGCCGTCTGAGCCTAGAGCAGTTCTTC. It codes for CASSPTGRLSLEQFF.

V and J are TRBV18 and TRBJ2-6; maybe TRBD1 (5 bases). The length of the CDR3 is 12 residues. The V end was cut by 3 bases, the J end by 10 bases, with 7 bases between. Looked up from germline, CDR1 is KGHSH and CDR2 is LQKENI. CDR3 protein: CASSPGQNVLTF. The CDR3 DNA sequence: TGTGCCAGCTCACCGGGGCAAAACGTCCTGACTTTC.

The V gene is TRBV27, the J gene TRBJ2-7, with TRBD2 matching over 12 bases. Trimming cost V 6 bases and J 6 bases; bases outside gene matches: 9. Germline V gives CDR1 MNHEY, CDR2 SMNVEV (reference sequence). The CDR3 spans 15 residues. The CDR3: CASSPLAGGRSEQYF. The CDR3, as DNA: TGTGCCAGCAGCCCGCTAGCGGGAGGGCGGAGCGAGCAGTACTTC.

This clonotype was seen a handful of times. The rearrangement links TRBV28 to TRBJ2-5, with D perhaps TRBD1 (7 bases). This CDR3 spans 14 amino acids. V was pared by 5 bases and J by 5 bases, with 15 bases between. Looked up from germline, CDR1 is MDHEN and CDR2 is SYDVKM. Written as DNA, the CDR3 is TGTGCCAGCAGTCCGATACAGGGGAGGGAGACCCAGTACTTC. Translated, it gives CASSPIQGRETQYF.

This clonotype was detected many times. This rearrangement joins TRBV6-1 to TRBJ2-2, with a possible D match to TRBD1 (6 bases). V gave up 5 bases and J gave up 6 bases, with 16 bases separating them. The CDR3 contains 15 residues. The germline gives CDR1 MNHNS, CDR2 SASEGT. CDR3 in amino acids: CASSRLQGSAGELFF. CDR3 nucleotides: TGTGCCAGCAGTCGTCTTCAGGGGTCCGCCGGGGAGCTGTTTTTT.